This is a list of T cell receptor beta chains from one sample in a study of cytomegalovirus exposure and HLA in healthy donors. The method was immunoSEQ multiplex PCR; TCRdb's version includes in-frame clones alone and lacks a portion of them. Here the sample spans 100,000 to 150,000 clones, 60% to 85% being singletons. Sequencing input: PBMCs. The receptors derive from a man aged 25-45 years in good health and CMV-seronegative. CDR3s include the opening cysteine and the closing phenylalanine or tryptophan. The D gene is left open where the match is weak. Part of the rows lack a size; the others show once, few, many or a class for expanded clones.

d_gene	j_gene	v_gene	abundance	CDR3nt	CDR3aa
TRBD1	TRBJ1-4	TRBV9	-	TGTGCCAGCAGCGTAGGACAGGGGAACGAAAAACTGTTTTTT	CASSVGQGNEKLFF
TRBD2	TRBJ2-7	TRBV5-5	-	TGTGCCAGCAGCTTGGGTCCCTTAGCGGGAGTAACCTACGAGCAGTACTTC	CASSLGPLAGVTYEQYF
-	TRBJ1-1	TRBV29-1	-	TGCAGCGTTGTTAGGGGAATGAACACTGAAGCTTTCTTT	CSVVRGMNTEAFF
-	TRBJ2-3	TRBV6-1	-	TGTGCCAGCAGTGAAAATATCGGGATGTCGACAGATACGCAGTATTTT	CASSENIGMSTDTQYF
-	TRBJ2-2	TRBV4-1	few	TGCGCCAGCAGCCAAGAGTCCAGCACCGGGGAGCTGTTTTTT	CASSQESSTGELFF
-	TRBJ2-3	TRBV9	once	TGTGCCAGCAGCTTCGGAGGGGCGGATACGCAGTATTTT	CASSFGGADTQYF
-	TRBJ2-1	TRBV7-9	-	TGTGCCAGCAGAACCTTTAGGGTGGGGGCCTCTTTGGGCAATGAGCAGTTCTTC	CASRTFRVGASLGNEQFF
-	TRBJ1-6	TRBV5-1	-	TGCGCCAGCAGCACTGGAGAGGGAGGGAGGTCACCCCTCCACTTT	CASSTGEGGRSPLHF
TRBD1	TRBJ2-7	TRBV6-1	once	TGTGCCAGCAGTGTACAGACAGGGTTGAGCTCCTACGAGCAGTACTTC	CASSVQTGLSSYEQYF
-	TRBJ1-2	TRBV6-1	-	TGTGCCAGCAGTGAAGGAAGCAGGTCCTATGGCTACACCTTC	CASSEGSRSYGYTF
TRBD2	TRBJ2-4	TRBV6-5	once	TGTGCCAGCGCGGGGGGGAGTGCAGGCAAAAACATTCAGTACTTC	CASAGGSAGKNIQYF
-	TRBJ1-1	TRBV10-2	-	TGCGCCAGCAGTGAGTGGACAGAGAACACTGAAGCTTTCTTT	CASSEWTENTEAFF
-	TRBJ1-1	TRBV7-9	-	TGTGCCAGCAGCTTGGGGGCGCAAAGCGCTTTCTTT	CASSLGAQSAFF
-	TRBJ2-1	TRBV19	-	TGTGCCAGTAGTATAGATCTATACGGGAGCGCCTACAATGAGCAGTTCTTC	CASSIDLYGSAYNEQFF
-	TRBJ2-1	TRBV28	-	TGTGCCAGCAGTTTTTCTAGCTCCTACAATGAGCAGTTCTTC	CASSFSSSYNEQFF
-	TRBJ1-5	TRBV5-1	-	TGCGCCAGCAGCTTGGCTCACGGTAGCAATCAGCCCCAGCATTTT	CASSLAHGSNQPQHF
TRBD1	TRBJ1-2	TRBV25-1	few	TGTGCCAGCAGTGACGACCAGGGGGACTATGGCTACACCTTC	CASSDDQGDYGYTF
-	TRBJ1-1	TRBV19	few	TGTGCCAGTAGCGCATACAGGGAGAACACTGAAGCTTTCTTT	CASSAYRENTEAFF
TRBD2	TRBJ2-1	TRBV28	-	TGTGCCAGCAGTTCACGGGAGGGCTCCTACAATGAGCAGTTCTTC	CASSSREGSYNEQFF
TRBD1	TRBJ2-7	TRBV9	-	TGTGCCAGCAGCGCCACACAGGGGGCCTACGAGCAGTACTTC	CASSATQGAYEQYF
-	TRBJ2-2	TRBV2	-	TGTGCCAGCAGGGTACTAACAGGGCCGGGCACCGGGGAGCTGTTTTTT	CASRVLTGPGTGELFF
TRBD1	TRBJ2-7	TRBV18	once	TGTGCCACCAGTCGGGGACAGGTTTACGAGCAGTACTTC	CATSRGQVYEQYF
-	TRBJ2-1	TRBV28	-	TGTGCCAGCAGCCGCTACAATGAGCAGTTCTTC	CASSRYNEQFF
TRBD1	TRBJ2-7	TRBV28	-	TGTGCCAGCAGACACAGACAGGGATCCTACGAGCAGTACTTC	CASRHRQGSYEQYF
TRBD1	TRBJ2-7	TRBV18	few	TGTGCCAGCTCAACCCGACAGGGGGCGGGCGAGCAGTACTTC	CASSTRQGAGEQYF
TRBD1	TRBJ2-7	TRBV30	few	TGTGCCTGGAGCAGGGACAGGGGGCGGCACGAGCAGTACTTC	CAWSRDRGRHEQYF
-	TRBJ1-5	TRBV19	once	TGTGCCAGTAGTATCCATCGTTGGAGGGAAGGGAGCAATCAGCCCCAGCATTTT	CASSIHRWREGSNQPQHF
-	TRBJ2-1	TRBV15	-	TGTGCCACCAGCAGAGATTCCCCCCAGGGCGGGTTCTTC	CATSRDSPQGGFF
-	TRBJ1-2	TRBV30	-	TGTGCCTGGAGCTCAGTGGGCTACACCTTC	CAWSSVGYTF
-	TRBJ1-1	TRBV19	-	TGTGCCGGTAGTATCGCGGGGGCCAGACTAGGCTACGATACTGAAGCTTTCTTT	CAGSIAGARLGYDTEAFF
-	TRBJ1-4	TRBV7-9	-	TGTGCCAGCAGCGCGCCCCCTCCTGAAAAACTGTTTTTT	CASSAPPPEKLFF
-	TRBJ1-2	TRBV6-5	-	TGTGCCAGCAGTTACGGTGGGGGCTCCTATGGCTACACCTTC	CASSYGGGSYGYTF
-	TRBJ2-5	TRBV6-1	-	TGTGCCAGCAAGGGGCCCGCTTGGGGGACCCAGTACTTC	CASKGPAWGTQYF
-	TRBJ2-3	TRBV14	-	TGTGCCAGCAGCCTCCTCGGAGCGGATTACACAGATACGCAGTATTTT	CASSLLGADYTDTQYF
-	TRBJ1-2	TRBV10-3	-	TGTGCCATCAGTGACCTGCCAGGCCCGAACTATGGCTACACCTTC	CAISDLPGPNYGYTF
-	TRBJ1-5	TRBV28	few	TGTGCCAGCACCCCGGGGGGACCTATCAATCAGCCCCAGCATTTT	CASTPGGPINQPQHF
-	TRBJ1-1	TRBV28	-	TGTGCCAGCAGTTTTTTTGCCAGGGCGAATGAAGCTTTCTTT	CASSFFARANEAFF
-	TRBJ2-7	TRBV6-5	-	TGTGCCAGCAGTTACACAGGCTCTCTCCCCTACGAGCAGTACTTC	CASSYTGSLPYEQYF
TRBD1	TRBJ2-7	TRBV7-9	-	TGTGCCAGCAGCTTATCCAGGGACAGCTCCTACGAGCAGTACTTC	CASSLSRDSSYEQYF
-	TRBJ2-7	TRBV18	-	TGTGCCAGCTCACCAGGGGGGTCGGGCTACGAGCAGTACTTC	CASSPGGSGYEQYF
TRBD1	TRBJ1-1	TRBV5-4	-	TGTGCCAGCAGCGCACAGGGGGGAGGGACTGAAGCTTTCTTT	CASSAQGGGTEAFF
TRBD2	TRBJ2-1	TRBV14	-	TGTGCCAGCAGCCCACACCTAGCGGACAATGAGCAGTTCTTC	CASSPHLADNEQFF
-	TRBJ2-7	TRBV6-5	-	TGTGCCAGCCGTCGCATTGGCTTCTACGAGCAGTACTTC	CASRRIGFYEQYF
TRBD1	TRBJ2-1	TRBV2	-	TGTGCCAGCAGTGGAGGGTCGGGACAGGGGGCCTCCTACAATGAGCAGTTCTTC	CASSGGSGQGASYNEQFF
TRBD2	TRBJ2-5	TRBV7-9	-	TGTGCCAGCAGCTTCGGGACTAGCGGGGGGGCAGAGACCCAGTACTTC	CASSFGTSGGAETQYF
TRBD1	TRBJ1-2	TRBV7-2	-	TGTGCCAGCAGCTTAAGGTCAGGGGGCGAATATGGCTACACCTTC	CASSLRSGGEYGYTF
TRBD1	TRBJ1-1	TRBV30	-	TGTGCCTCGGGACAGGGACCGAACACTGAAGCTTTCTTT	CASGQGPNTEAFF
TRBD2	TRBJ2-2	TRBV18	-	TGTGCCAGCTCACCACGAGGTTCGGGAGGGACCGGGGAGCTGTTTTTT	CASSPRGSGGTGELFF
-	TRBJ2-7	TRBV5-6	-	TGTGCCAGCAGCCGACAGATCTACGAGCAGTACTTC	CASSRQIYEQYF
TRBD1	TRBJ1-5	TRBV19	-	TGTGCCAGTAGTATGGGACAGACCAATCAGCCCCAGCATTTT	CASSMGQTNQPQHF
TRBD1	TRBJ1-2	TRBV11-2	-	TGTGCCAGCAGCCAGGACAGGGGGCGAGGCTACACCTTC	CASSQDRGRGYTF